This TCR beta chain was captured in a study of blood T cell repertoires in COVID-19. TCRdb's copy holds only in-frame clones and misses some; the assay was immunoSEQ multiplex PCR. The sample shows around 200,000 clones, about 77% of them seen only once. The germline V and J ends were trimmed by 0 bases and 4 bases, with 9 bases remaining between them. There are 14 residues in the CDR3. Germline CDR1 is LGHNA and CDR2 is YNFKEQ. The TCR comes from an elderly woman with active or convalescent COVID-19. This chain uses TRBV4-2 with TRBJ1-2; D is uncertain. The sequenced material came from peripheral blood. CDR3: CASSQEAGSYGYTF. The CDR3 DNA reads TGTGCCAGCAGCCAAGAAGCGGGGTCCTATGGCTACACCTTC.